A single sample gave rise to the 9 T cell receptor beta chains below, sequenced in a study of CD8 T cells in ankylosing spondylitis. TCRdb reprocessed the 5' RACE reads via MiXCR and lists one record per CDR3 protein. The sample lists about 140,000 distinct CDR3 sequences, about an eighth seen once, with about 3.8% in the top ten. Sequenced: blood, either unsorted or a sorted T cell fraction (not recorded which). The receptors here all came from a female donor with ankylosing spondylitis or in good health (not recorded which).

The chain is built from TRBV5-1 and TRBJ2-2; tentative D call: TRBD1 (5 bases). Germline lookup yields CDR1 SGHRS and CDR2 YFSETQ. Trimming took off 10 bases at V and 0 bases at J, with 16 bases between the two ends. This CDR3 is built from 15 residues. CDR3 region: CASRMAGTNTGELFF. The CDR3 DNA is TGCGCCTCCAGAATGGCAGGGACGAACACCGGGGAGCTGTTTTTT.

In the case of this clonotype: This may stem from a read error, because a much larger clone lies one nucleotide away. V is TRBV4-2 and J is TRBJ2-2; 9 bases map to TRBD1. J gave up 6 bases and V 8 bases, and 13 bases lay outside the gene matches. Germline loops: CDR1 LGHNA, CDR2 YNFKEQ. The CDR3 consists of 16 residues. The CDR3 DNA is TGTGCCAGCGGCCGTGGACAGGGGCTGCCCTCCGGGGAGCTGTTTTTT. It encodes CASGRGQGLPSGELFF.

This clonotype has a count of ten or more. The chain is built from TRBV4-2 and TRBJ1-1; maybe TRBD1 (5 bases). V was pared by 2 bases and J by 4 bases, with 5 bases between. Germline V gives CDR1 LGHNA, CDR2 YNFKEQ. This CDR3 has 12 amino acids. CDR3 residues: CASSQRGTEAFF. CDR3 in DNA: TGTGCCAGCAGCCAAAGGGGCACTGAAGCTTTCTTT.

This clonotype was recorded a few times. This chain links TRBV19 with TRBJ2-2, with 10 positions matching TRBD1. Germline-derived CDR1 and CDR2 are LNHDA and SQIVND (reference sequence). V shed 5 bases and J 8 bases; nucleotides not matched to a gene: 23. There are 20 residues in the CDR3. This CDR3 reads CASSPLHDVARGQGEGELFF. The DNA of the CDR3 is TGTGCCAGTAGTCCGCTACACGACGTGGCACGAGGACAGGGGGAAGGGGAGCTGTTTTTT. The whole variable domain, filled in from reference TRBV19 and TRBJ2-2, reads DGGITQSPKYLFRKEGQNVTLSCEQNLNHDAMYWYRQDPGQGLRLIYYSQIVNDFQKGDIAEGYSVSREKKESFPLTVTSAQKNPTAFYLCASSPLHDVARGQGEGELFFGEGSRLTVL.

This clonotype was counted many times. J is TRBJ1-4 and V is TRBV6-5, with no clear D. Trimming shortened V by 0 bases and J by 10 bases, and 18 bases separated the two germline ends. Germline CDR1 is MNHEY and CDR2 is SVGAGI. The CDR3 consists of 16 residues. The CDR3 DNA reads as TGTGCCAGCAGTTACTCGGAGACACTCGCGGAGGGAAAACTGTTTTTT. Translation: CASSYSETLAEGKLFF.

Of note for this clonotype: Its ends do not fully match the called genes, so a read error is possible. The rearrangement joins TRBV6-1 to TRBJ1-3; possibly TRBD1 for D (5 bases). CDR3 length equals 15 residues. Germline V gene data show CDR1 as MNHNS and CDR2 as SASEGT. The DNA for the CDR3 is TGTGCCAGCACCACCCTTACGCCGGGGCGAAACACCACATATTTT. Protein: CASTTLTPGRNTTYF.

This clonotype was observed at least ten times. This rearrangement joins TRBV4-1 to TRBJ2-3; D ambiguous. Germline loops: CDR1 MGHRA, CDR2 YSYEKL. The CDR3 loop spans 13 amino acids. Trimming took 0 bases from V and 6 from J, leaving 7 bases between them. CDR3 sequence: CASSQDTRDTQYF. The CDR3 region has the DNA TGCGCCAGCAGCCAAGACACGAGGGATACGCAGTATTTT.

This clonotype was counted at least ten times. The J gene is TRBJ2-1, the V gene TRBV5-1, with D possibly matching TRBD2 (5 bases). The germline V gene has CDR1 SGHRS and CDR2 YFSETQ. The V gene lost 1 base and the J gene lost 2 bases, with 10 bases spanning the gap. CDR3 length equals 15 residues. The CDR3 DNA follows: TGCGCCAGCAGCTTGACCGGGAAGGCCTACAATGAGCAGTTCTTC. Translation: CASSLTGKAYNEQFF.

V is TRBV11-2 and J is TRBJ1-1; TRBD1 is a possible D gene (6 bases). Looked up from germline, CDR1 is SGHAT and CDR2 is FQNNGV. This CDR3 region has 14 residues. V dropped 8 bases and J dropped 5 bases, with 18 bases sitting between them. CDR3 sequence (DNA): TGTGCCAGCGATAGCAGGGGATTGGGGACTGAAGCTTTCTTT. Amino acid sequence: CASDSRGLGTEAFF.